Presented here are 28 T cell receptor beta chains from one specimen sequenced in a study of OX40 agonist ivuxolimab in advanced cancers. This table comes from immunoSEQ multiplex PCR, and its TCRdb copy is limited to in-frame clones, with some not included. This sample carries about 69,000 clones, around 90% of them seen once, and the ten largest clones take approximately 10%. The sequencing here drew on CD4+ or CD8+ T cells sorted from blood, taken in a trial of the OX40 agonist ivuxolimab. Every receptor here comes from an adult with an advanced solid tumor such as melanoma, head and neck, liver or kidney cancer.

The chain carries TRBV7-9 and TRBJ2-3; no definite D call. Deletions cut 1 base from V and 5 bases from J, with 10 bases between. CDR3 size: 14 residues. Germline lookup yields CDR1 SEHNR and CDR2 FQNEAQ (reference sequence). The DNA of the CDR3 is TGTGCCAGCAGCTTAGGGCTCCGTGGAGATACGCAGTATTTT. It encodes CASSLGLRGDTQYF. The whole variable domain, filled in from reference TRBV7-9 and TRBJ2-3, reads DTGVSQNPRHKITKRGQNVTFRCDPISEHNRLYWYRQTLGQGPEFLTYFQNEAQLEKSRLLSDRFSAERPKGSFSTLEIQRTEQGDSAMYLCASSLGLRGDTQYFGPGTRLTVL.

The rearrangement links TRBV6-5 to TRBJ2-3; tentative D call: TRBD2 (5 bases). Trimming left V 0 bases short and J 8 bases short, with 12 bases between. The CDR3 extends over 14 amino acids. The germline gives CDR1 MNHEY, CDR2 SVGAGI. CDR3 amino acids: CASSYSRPGSTQYF. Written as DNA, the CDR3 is TGTGCCAGCAGTTACTCCCGACCGGGGAGTACGCAGTATTTT.

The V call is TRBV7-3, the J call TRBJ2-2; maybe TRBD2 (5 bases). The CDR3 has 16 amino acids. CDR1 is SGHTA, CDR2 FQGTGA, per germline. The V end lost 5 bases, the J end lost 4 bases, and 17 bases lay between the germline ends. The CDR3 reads CASSPGLSRGTGELFF. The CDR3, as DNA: TGTGCCAGCAGCCCAGGCCTTTCCCGGGGCACCGGGGAGCTGTTTTTT.

The CDR3 bases are TGTGCCAGCAGCAGGGACGGCTCCCAGAGGGGCTATGGCTACACCTTC. Translating gives CASSRDGSQRGYGYTF. The V and J genes are TRBV5-6 and TRBJ1-2; D might be TRBD1 (5 bases). Trimming cost V 4 bases and J 4 bases, with 20 bases left between them. This CDR3 region has 16 residues. Germline CDR1 is SGHDT and CDR2 is YYEEEE.

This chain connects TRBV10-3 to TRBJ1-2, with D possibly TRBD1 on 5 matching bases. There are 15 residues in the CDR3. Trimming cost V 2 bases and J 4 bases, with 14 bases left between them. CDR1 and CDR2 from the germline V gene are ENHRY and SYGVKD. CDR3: CAISEMGDFIYGYTF. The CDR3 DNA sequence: TGTGCCATCAGTGAGATGGGGGACTTTATCTATGGCTACACCTTC.

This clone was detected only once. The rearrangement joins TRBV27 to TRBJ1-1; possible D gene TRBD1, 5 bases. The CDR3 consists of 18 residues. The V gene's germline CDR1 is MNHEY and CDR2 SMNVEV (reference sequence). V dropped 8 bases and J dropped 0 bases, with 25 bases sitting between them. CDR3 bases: TGTGCCAGCGCATACTTTATAGGAGGGGCGCGGGTGAACACTGAAGCTTTCTTT. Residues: CASAYFIGGARVNTEAFF.

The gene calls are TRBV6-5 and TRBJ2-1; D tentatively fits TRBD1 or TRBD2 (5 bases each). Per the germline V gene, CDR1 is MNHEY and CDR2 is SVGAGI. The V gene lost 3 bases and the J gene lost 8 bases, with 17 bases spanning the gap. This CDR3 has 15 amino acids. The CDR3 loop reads CASSYSGTGFYEQFF. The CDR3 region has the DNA TGTGCCAGCAGTTATTCTGGGACGGGTTTTTATGAGCAGTTCTTC.

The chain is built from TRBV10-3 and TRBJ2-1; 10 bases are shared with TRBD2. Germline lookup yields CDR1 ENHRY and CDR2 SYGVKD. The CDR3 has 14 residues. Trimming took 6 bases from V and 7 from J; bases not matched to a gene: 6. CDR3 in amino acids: CAISPGLAWNEQFF. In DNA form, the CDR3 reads TGTGCCATCAGCCCGGGACTAGCGTGGAATGAGCAGTTCTTC.

The CDR3 bases are TGCAGTGCGCGCAGGACTGAAGCTTTCTTT. Translating gives CSARRTEAFF. The genes are TRBV20-1 and TRBJ1-1; no clear D gene. CDR1 DFQATT and CDR2 SNEGSKA come from the germline V gene (reference sequence). Trimming took off 6 bases at V and 5 bases at J, with 7 bases between the two ends. The CDR3 runs 10 residues.

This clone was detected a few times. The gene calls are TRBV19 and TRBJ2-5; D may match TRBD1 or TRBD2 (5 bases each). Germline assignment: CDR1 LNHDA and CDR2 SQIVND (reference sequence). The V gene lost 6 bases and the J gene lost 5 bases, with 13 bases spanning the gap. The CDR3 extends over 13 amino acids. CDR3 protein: CASRGRGLETQYF. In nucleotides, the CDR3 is TGTGCCAGTAGGGGGCGAGGGCTGGAGACCCAGTACTTC.

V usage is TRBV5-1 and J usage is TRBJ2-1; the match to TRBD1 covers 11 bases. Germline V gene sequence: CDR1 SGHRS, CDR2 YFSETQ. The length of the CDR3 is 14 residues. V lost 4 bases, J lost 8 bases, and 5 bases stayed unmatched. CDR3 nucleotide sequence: TGCGCCAGCAGCACCGGGACAGGGGGTTATGAGCAGTTCTTC. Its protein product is CASSTGTGGYEQFF.

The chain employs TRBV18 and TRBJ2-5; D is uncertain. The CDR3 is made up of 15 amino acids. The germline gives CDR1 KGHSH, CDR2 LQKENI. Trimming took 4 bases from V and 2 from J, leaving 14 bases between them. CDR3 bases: TGTGCCAGCTCACTGGTTCATCAAGGACAAGAGACCCAGTACTTC. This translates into CASSLVHQGQETQYF.

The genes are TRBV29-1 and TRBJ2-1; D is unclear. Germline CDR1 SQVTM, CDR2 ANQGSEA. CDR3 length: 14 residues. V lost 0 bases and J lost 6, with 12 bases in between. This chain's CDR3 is CSVEDRTTGNEQFF. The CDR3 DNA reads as TGCAGCGTTGAAGATCGCACTACGGGCAATGAGCAGTTCTTC.

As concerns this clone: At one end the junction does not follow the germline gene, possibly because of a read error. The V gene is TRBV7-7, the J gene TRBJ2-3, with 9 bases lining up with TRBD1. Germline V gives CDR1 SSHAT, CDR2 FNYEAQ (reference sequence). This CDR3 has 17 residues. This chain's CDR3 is CASSSLPGQGSADTQYF. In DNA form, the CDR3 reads TGTGCTAGCAGCTCACTTCCGGGACAGGGTTCTGCAGATACGCAGTATTTT.

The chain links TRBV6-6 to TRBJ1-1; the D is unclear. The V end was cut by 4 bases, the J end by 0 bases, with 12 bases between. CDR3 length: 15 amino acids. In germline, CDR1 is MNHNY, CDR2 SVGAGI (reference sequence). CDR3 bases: TGTGCCAGCAGTTTCGGTTCGGTTATGAACACTGAAGCTTTCTTT. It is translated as CASSFGSVMNTEAFF.

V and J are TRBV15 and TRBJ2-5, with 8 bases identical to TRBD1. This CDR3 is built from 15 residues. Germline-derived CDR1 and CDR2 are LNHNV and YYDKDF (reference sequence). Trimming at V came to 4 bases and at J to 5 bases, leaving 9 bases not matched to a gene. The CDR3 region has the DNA TGTGCCACCAGCACCCGACAGGGGATTAGGGAGACCCAGTACTTC. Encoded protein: CATSTRQGIRETQYF.

CDR3 bases: TGTGCCAGTAGTGTAGCGGGAGTTCCCTACGAGCAGTACTTC. Protein sequence: CASSVAGVPYEQYF. The chain uses TRBV19 and TRBJ2-7, with TRBD2 matching over 9 bases. The V segment lost 5 bases and the J segment 2 bases; nucleotides outside the gene matches: 4. The length of the CDR3 is 14 residues. CDR1 and CDR2 (germline): LNHDA, SQIVND (reference sequence). Together with reference TRBV19 and TRBJ2-7, the CDR3 gives the full variable domain: DGGITQSPKYLFRKEGQNVTLSCEQNLNHDAMYWYRQDPGQGLRLIYYSQIVNDFQKGDIAEGYSVSREKKESFPLTVTSAQKNPTAFYLCASSVAGVPYEQYFGPGTRLTVT.

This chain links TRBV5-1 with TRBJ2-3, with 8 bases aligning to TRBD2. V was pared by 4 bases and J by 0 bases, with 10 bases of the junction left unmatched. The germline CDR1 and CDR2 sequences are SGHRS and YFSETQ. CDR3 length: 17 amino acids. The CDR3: CASSRTGGDASTDTQYF. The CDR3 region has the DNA TGCGCCAGCAGCCGGACCGGGGGGGACGCTAGCACAGATACGCAGTATTTT.

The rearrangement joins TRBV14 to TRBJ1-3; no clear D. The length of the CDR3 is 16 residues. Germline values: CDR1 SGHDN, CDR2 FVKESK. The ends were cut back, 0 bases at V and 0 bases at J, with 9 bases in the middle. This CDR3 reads CASSQDVGSSGNTIYF. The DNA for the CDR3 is TGTGCCAGCAGCCAAGATGTCGGAAGCTCTGGAAACACCATATATTTT.

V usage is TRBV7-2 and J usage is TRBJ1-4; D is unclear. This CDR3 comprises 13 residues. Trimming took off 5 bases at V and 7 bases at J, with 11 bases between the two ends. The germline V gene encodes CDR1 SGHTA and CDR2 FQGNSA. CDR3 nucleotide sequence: TGTGCCAGCAGCCCCGCGGGAGGTGAAAAACTGTTTTTT. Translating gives CASSPAGGEKLFF.

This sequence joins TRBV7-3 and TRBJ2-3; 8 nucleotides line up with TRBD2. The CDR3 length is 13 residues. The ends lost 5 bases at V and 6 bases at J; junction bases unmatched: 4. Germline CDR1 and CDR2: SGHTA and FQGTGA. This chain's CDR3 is CASSPGGKDTQYF. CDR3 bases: TGTGCCAGCAGCCCGGGGGGGAAGGATACGCAGTATTTT.

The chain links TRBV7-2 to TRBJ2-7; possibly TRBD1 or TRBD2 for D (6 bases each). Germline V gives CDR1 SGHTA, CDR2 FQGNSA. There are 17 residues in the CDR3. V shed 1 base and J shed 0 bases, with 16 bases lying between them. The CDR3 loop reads CASSLVFGGTLSYEQYF. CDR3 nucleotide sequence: TGTGCCAGCAGCTTAGTCTTTGGCGGGACACTCTCCTACGAGCAGTACTTC.

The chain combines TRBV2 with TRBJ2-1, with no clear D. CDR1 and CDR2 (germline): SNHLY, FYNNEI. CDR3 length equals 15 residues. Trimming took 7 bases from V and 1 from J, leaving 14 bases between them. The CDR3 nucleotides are TGTGCCAGCAAGTTGGTGGGAATTTCCTACAATGAGCAGTTCTTC. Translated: CASKLVGISYNEQFF.

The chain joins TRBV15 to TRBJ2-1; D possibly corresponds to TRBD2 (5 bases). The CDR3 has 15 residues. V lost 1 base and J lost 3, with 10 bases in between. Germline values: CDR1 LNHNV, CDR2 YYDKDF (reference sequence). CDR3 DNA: TGTGCCACCAGCAGAGCCGGGGTTCACTACAATGAGCAGTTCTTC. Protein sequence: CATSRAGVHYNEQFF.

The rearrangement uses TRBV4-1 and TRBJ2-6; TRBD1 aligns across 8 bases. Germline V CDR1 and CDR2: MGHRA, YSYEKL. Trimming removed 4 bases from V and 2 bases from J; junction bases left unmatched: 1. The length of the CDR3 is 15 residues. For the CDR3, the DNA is TGCGCCAGCAGCCGGACAGGGACTGGGGCCAACGTCCTGACTTTC. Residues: CASSRTGTGANVLTF.

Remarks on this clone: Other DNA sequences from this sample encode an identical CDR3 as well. The CDR3 here is CASSDQRAHTQYF. The CDR3 DNA follows: TGTGCCAGCAGTGATCAAAGGGCCCATACGCAGTATTTT. V and J are TRBV2 and TRBJ2-3; D ambiguous. This CDR3 is built from 13 residues. Germline V gives CDR1 SNHLY, CDR2 FYNNEI. V lost 3 bases and J 7 bases, leaving 11 bases between the germline ends. The variable domain in full, with the rest retrieved from reference TRBV2 and TRBJ2-3, is EPEVTQTPSHQVTQMGQEVILRCVPISNHLYFYWYRQILGQKVEFLVSFYNNEISEKSEIFDDQFSVERPDGSNFTLKIRSTKLEDSAMYFCASSDQRAHTQYFGPGTRLTVL.

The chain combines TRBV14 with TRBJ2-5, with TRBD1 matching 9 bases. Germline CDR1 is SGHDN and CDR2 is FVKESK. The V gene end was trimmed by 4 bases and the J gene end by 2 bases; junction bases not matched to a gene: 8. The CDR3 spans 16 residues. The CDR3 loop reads CASSPMTGGPQETQYF. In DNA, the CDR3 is TGTGCCAGCAGCCCGATGACAGGGGGGCCACAAGAGACCCAGTACTTC. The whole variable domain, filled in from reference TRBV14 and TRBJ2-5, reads EAGVTQFPSHSVIEKGQTVTLRCDPISGHDNLYWYRRVMGKEIKFLLHFVKESKQDESGMPNNRFLAERTGGTYSTLKVQPAELEDSGVYFCASSPMTGGPQETQYFGPGTRLLVL.

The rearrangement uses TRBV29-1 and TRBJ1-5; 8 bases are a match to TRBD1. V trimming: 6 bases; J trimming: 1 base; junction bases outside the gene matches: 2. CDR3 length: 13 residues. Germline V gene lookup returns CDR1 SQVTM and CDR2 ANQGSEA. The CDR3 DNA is TGCAGCGTAGGACAGGGAAGCAATCAGCCCCAGCATTTT. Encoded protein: CSVGQGSNQPQHF.